Described below is a single T cell receptor (beta chain) sequence and its context. Its antigen is still unknown. The entry originates in a study of T cells after yellow fever vaccination. Study-wide background: SMART-Seq v4 Ultra Low Input prepared libraries from low-cell fractions. Findings and caveats of the study: The study noted that FACS-sorted repertoires could contain abundant clonotypes contaminating from the bulk population. Reappearance after the booster was observed for most primary-vaccination clones (about 96% CD4, more than 70% CD8).

CDR1 and CDR2 from the germline V gene are MDHEN and SYDVKM. V was cut by 5 bases and J by 0 bases, with 8 bases left in between. The CDR3 covers 13 residues. The authors made TCR cDNA by 5'RACE template switching, adding a universal primer site and UMIs. TCRdb itself ran the 5' RACE reads through MiXCR, one entry per CDR3 protein. Here the sample spans roughly 160,000 distinct CDR3 sequences, 9.3% being singletons. The TCR comes from a man younger than 35 who received the YFV17D yellow fever vaccine. This specimen was CD8+ T cells sorted from PBMCs, taken 45 days after the yellow fever booster vaccination. V usage is TRBV28 and J usage is TRBJ2-7, with D unresolved. This CDR3 is CASSPQNSYEQYV. CDR3 bases: TGTGCCAGCAGTCCTCAGAACTCCTACGAGCAGTACGTC.